These 4 T cell receptor beta chains share one sample of origin, sequenced in a study of identical twins. TCRdb ran MiXCR on the 5' RACE reads and lists one entry per CDR3 protein. The sample consists of roughly 260,000 distinct CDR3 sequences, 11% to 15% of them appearing once. Sequencing was done on a sample of memory (CD45RO+) T cells sorted from blood. Source of these receptors: a woman in her late teens or twenties in good health.

This clonotype showed up many times. This chain's CDR3 is CASTPLAGGSNEQFF. Here the CDR3 DNA reads TGTGCCAGCACTCCACTAGCGGGGGGGAGCAATGAGCAGTTCTTC. This chain joins TRBV12-3 or TRBV12-4 and TRBJ2-1; 13 positions agree with TRBD2. The CDR3 extends over 15 amino acids. J was trimmed by 6 bases and V by 7 bases; bases with no gene match: 6.

This clonotype was found many times. The chain has TRBV4-3 and TRBJ2-1; D is unresolved. Trimming took off 5 bases at V and 8 bases at J, with 7 bases between the two ends. CDR1 and CDR2 from the germline V gene are LGHNA and YSLEER. The CDR3 extends over 11 amino acids. As DNA, the CDR3 is TGCGCCAGCAGCGGCGGCGATGAGCAGTTCTTC. Amino acids: CASSGGDEQFF.

This clonotype showed up just a few times. This rearrangement joins TRBV12-3 or TRBV12-4 to TRBJ1-1; perhaps TRBD1 as D (5 bases). CDR3 length: 11 residues. V was trimmed by 6 bases and J by 11 bases, leaving 13 bases between them. The CDR3, as DNA: TGTGCCAGCAGCTTGGGGTGGGGGGCTTTCTTT. Residues: CASSLGWGAFF.

The V call is TRBV7-9, the J call TRBJ2-3; D is unclear. The CDR3 sequence is 16 residues long. With 4 bases removed from V and 4 bases from J, the gap between germline ends came to 18 bases. CDR1 is SEHNR and CDR2 is FQNEAQ in the germline V gene (reference sequence). The CDR3 loop reads CASSSPLTMVADTQYF. The CDR3 nucleotides read TGTGCCAGCAGCTCACCCCTCACCATGGTGGCAGATACGCAGTATTTT.